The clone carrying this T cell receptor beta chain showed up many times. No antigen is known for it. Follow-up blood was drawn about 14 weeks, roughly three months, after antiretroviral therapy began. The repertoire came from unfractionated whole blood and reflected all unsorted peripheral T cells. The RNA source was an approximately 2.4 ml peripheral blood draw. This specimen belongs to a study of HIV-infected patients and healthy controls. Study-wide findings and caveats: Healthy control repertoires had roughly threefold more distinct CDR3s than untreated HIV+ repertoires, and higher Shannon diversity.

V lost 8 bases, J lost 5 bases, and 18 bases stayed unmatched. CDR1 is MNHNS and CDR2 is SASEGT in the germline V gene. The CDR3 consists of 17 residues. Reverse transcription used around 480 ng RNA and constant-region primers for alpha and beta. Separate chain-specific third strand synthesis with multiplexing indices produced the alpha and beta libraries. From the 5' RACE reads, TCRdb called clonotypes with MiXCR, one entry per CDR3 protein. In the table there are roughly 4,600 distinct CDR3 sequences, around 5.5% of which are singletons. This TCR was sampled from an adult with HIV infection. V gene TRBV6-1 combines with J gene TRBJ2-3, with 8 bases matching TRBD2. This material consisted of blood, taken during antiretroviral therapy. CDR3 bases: TGTGCCAGCCGAGGGACTGGGGGAGCGGGAGTCGGAGATACGCAGTATTTT. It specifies CASRGTGGAGVGDTQYF.